The 22 T cell receptor beta chains presented below share a single source sample, sequenced in a study of beta chain features in type 1 diabetes. What was sequenced were expressed TCRB transcripts, since all of the isolated RNA had been reverse transcribed. TCRdb's copy holds only in-frame clones and misses some; the assay was immunoSEQ multiplex PCR. Of 680,000 or so clones listed, around 16% are singletons. The sample taken for sequencing was naive CD4+ T cells from blood. These receptor sequences come from a man aged 18 to 29 in good health.

The sample holds a few counts of this clone. The V and J genes are TRBV2 and TRBJ1-5; perhaps TRBD1 as D (5 bases). In germline, CDR1 is SNHLY, CDR2 FYNNEI. V was cut by 7 bases and J by 5 bases, with 18 bases left in between. The length of the CDR3 is 15 residues. The DNA for the CDR3 is TGTGCCAGCATACTAGGGCAGAAAGGGGATCAGCCCCAGCATTTT. This encodes CASILGQKGDQPQHF.

This chain connects TRBV7-2 to TRBJ1-4; D remains unclear. Looked up from germline, CDR1 is SGHTA and CDR2 is FQGNSA. V was trimmed by 4 bases and J by 8 bases, leaving 11 bases between them. This CDR3 region has 13 residues. The CDR3 nucleotides read TGTGCCAGCAGCTCCCAGCGAGGGGAAAAACTGTTTTTT. Its protein product is CASSSQRGEKLFF.

This clone was seen a few times. The CDR3 region is CASTPGSSYTEAFF. The CDR3 DNA follows: TGTGCCAGCACCCCAGGGTCTAGTTACACTGAAGCTTTCTTT. V is TRBV28 and J is TRBJ1-1; maybe TRBD1 (5 bases). V dropped 7 bases and J dropped 3 bases, with 15 bases sitting between them. The CDR3 runs 14 residues. Germline assignment: CDR1 MDHEN and CDR2 SYDVKM.

The DNA for the CDR3 is TGTGCCAGCAGTCTCCCCGGTGGCACCCCAGATACGCAGTATTTT. Translated: CASSLPGGTPDTQYF. The V gene is TRBV28, the J gene TRBJ2-3; D uncertain. CDR1 and CDR2 (germline): MDHEN, SYDVKM. The CDR3 is 15 residues long. V was clipped by 5 bases and J by 4 bases, with 16 bases between them.

A few counts support this clone. V and J are TRBV29-1 and TRBJ1-2; TRBD1 agrees at 8 bases. V was pared by 4 bases and J by 4 bases, with 5 bases of the junction left unmatched. The V gene's germline CDR1 is SQVTM and CDR2 ANQGSEA. This CDR3 has 13 residues. CDR3: CSVARDRGYGYTF. In nucleotides, the CDR3 is TGCAGCGTTGCCCGAGACAGGGGCTATGGCTACACCTTC. Drawing the rest from reference TRBV29-1 and TRBJ1-2, the complete variable domain is SAVISQKPSRDICQRGTSLTIQCQVDSQVTMMFWYRQQPGQSLTLIATANQGSEATYESGFVIDKFPISRPNLTFSTLTVSNMSPEDSSIYLCSVARDRGYGYTFGSGTRLTVV.

The chain couples TRBV29-1 to TRBJ1-1; 7 bases map to TRBD1. Germline V gene sequence: CDR1 SQVTM, CDR2 ANQGSEA. The CDR3 covers 12 residues. Unmatched junction bases numbered 4, after V lost 8 bases and J lost 1 base. CDR3 DNA: TGCAGCCTTAGGACAGGGAACACTGAAGCTTTCTTT. Translated, it gives CSLRTGNTEAFF.

The chain links TRBV7-9 to TRBJ1-1; a weak D match, TRBD1 (5 bases). In germline, CDR1 is SEHNR, CDR2 FQNEAQ (reference sequence). This CDR3 has 14 residues. Deletions cut 5 bases from V and 1 base from J, with 11 bases between. The CDR3, as DNA: TGTGCCAGCAGCCCCTGGGGGGAGAACACTGAAGCTTTCTTT. It specifies CASSPWGENTEAFF.

This chain links TRBV28 with TRBJ1-1; D possibly corresponds to TRBD1 (6 bases). Germline V lookup: CDR1 MDHEN, CDR2 SYDVKM. Trimming pared 3 bases from V and 1 base from J, leaving 12 bases between. The CDR3 covers 15 residues. The DNA of the CDR3 is TGTGCCAGCAGTTTCCCGGACAGAGCGAACACTGAAGCTTTCTTT. Amino acids: CASSFPDRANTEAFF.

The table lists this clone with a few counts. This rearrangement joins TRBV19 to TRBJ1-2; D unresolved. CDR1 and CDR2 from the germline V gene are LNHDA and SQIVND (reference sequence). V was shortened by 4 bases and J by 1 base, with 7 bases between the two germline ends. The CDR3 covers 13 residues. The CDR3: CASSTAFNYGYTF. The CDR3 DNA sequence: TGTGCCAGTAGTACAGCTTTTAACTATGGCTACACCTTC.

The gene calls are TRBV28 and TRBJ2-2; 9 bases line up with TRBD2. Germline V lookup: CDR1 MDHEN, CDR2 SYDVKM. The junction had 17 bases not matched to a gene; V was cut back by 4 bases and J by 5 bases. The CDR3 runs 19 residues. The CDR3 sequence is CASSYNRGSGGLGTGELFF. CDR3 bases: TGTGCCAGCAGTTATAACCGGGGTAGCGGGGGCCTTGGGACCGGGGAGCTGTTTTTT.

There are a few counts of this clone. The V call is TRBV18, the J call TRBJ1-1; D unclear. Trimming cost V 3 bases and J 4 bases, with 12 bases left between them. This CDR3 is built from 14 residues. Germline loops: CDR1 KGHSH, CDR2 LQKENI. CDR3 sequence reads: CASSPAGWSTEAFF. CDR3 sequence (DNA): TGTGCCAGCTCACCGGCCGGGTGGTCCACTGAAGCTTTCTTT. The full variable domain, with the rest looked up from reference TRBV18 and TRBJ1-1, is NAGVMQNPRHLVRRRGQEARLRCSPMKGHSHVYWYRQLPEEGLKFMVYLQKENIIDESGMPKERFSAEFPKEGPSILRIQQVVRGDSAAYFCASSPAGWSTEAFFGQGTRLTVV.

V usage is TRBV28 and J usage is TRBJ1-2; D unclear. Germline CDR1 reads MDHEN; CDR2 reads SYDVKM. The CDR3 has 12 residues. V was cut by 6 bases and J by 1 base, with 6 bases left in between. The CDR3 protein is CASSPNNYGYTF. As DNA, the CDR3 is TGTGCCAGCAGCCCGAATAACTATGGCTACACCTTC.

The chain employs TRBV2 and TRBJ2-5; D gene ambiguous. The length of the CDR3 is 12 residues. Trimming left V 5 bases short and J 5 bases short, with 9 bases between. Germline assignment: CDR1 SNHLY and CDR2 FYNNEI. CDR3 sequence: CASSITDETQYF. The CDR3 nucleotides are TGTGCCAGCAGTATCACGGATGAGACCCAGTACTTC.

This clone was counted only a few times. CDR3 region: CASSNTGGPGEKLFF. CDR3 in DNA: TGTGCCAGCAGCAACACCGGTGGGCCTGGTGAAAAACTGTTTTTT. This chain links TRBV7-3 with TRBJ1-4, with D unresolved. The CDR3 runs 15 residues. In germline, CDR1 is SGHTA, CDR2 FQGTGA. V lost 5 bases and J lost 7, with 17 bases in between.

This clone was picked up a small number of times. The rearrangement uses TRBV28 and TRBJ1-2, with 9 bases that match TRBD1. Germline values: CDR1 MDHEN, CDR2 SYDVKM. This CDR3 region has 14 residues. The trim removed 2 bases at V and 6 bases at J, leaving 4 bases unmatched. CDR3 sequence reads: CASSLGDRVDGYTF. CDR3 sequence (DNA): TGTGCCAGCAGTTTAGGGGACAGGGTGGATGGCTACACCTTC.

The chain combines TRBV18 with TRBJ1-3; D call uncertain. CDR1 and CDR2 (germline): KGHSH, LQKENI. V lost 3 bases to trimming and J lost 3 bases, with 9 bases between them. This CDR3 contains 14 residues. The CDR3 reads CASSPGGFGNTIYF. Here the CDR3 DNA reads TGTGCCAGCTCACCGGGAGGCTTTGGAAACACCATATATTTT.

This clone was seen a handful of times. This same CDR3 is encoded by further DNA sequences in the sample. The V and J genes are TRBV28 and TRBJ2-2; D ambiguous. Trimming shortened V by 3 bases and J by 4 bases, and 3 bases separated the two germline ends. The CDR3 totals 12 residues. Germline CDR1 MDHEN, CDR2 SYDVKM. CDR3 bases: TGTGCCAGCAGTTTGGGCACCGGGGAGCTGTTTTTT. It translates to CASSLGTGELFF.

This clone occurred a few times. The chain is built from TRBV2 and TRBJ1-1, with TRBD1 matching 11 bases. The length of the CDR3 is 15 residues. In germline, CDR1 is SNHLY, CDR2 FYNNEI. Unmatched junction bases numbered 12, after V lost 10 bases and J lost 5 bases. CDR3: CATKDRGQSRTEAFF. In DNA, the CDR3 is TGTGCCACCAAGGACAGGGGGCAGAGTCGAACTGAAGCTTTCTTT.

This rearrangement joins TRBV7-9 to TRBJ2-5, with 8 nucleotides matching TRBD1. From germline, CDR1 is SEHNR and CDR2 FQNEAQ (reference sequence). CDR3 size: 15 residues. V trimming: 2 bases; J trimming: 5 bases; junction bases outside the gene matches: 7. The CDR3: CASSLSGGAKETQYF. DNA of the CDR3: TGTGCCAGCAGCTTATCAGGGGGCGCGAAGGAGACCCAGTACTTC.

The V call is TRBV5-4, the J call TRBJ2-3; maybe TRBD1 (6 bases). The germline CDR1 and CDR2 sequences are SGHNT and YYREEE (reference sequence). Deletions cut 0 bases from V and 2 bases from J, with 10 bases between. CDR3 length: 15 residues. CDR3 nucleotide sequence: TGTGCCAGCAGCTTGGTGGCAGGGGCCACAGATACGCAGTATTTT. As protein: CASSLVAGATDTQYF.

This rearrangement joins TRBV10-3 to TRBJ2-5; 10 bases map to TRBD2. The CDR3 covers 16 residues. The germline V gene encodes CDR1 ENHRY and CDR2 SYGVKD. V shed 0 bases, J shed 5 bases, and the junction held 6 bases outside the gene matches. In nucleotides, the CDR3 is TGTGCCATCAGTGAGTCTCGAGCGGGGGGGCAGGAGACCCAGTACTTC. The encoded protein is CAISESRAGGQETQYF.

This chain connects TRBV7-3 to TRBJ1-2; possible D gene TRBD1, 6 bases. Germline V gene data show CDR1 as SGHTA and CDR2 as FQGTGA. The CDR3 loop spans 14 amino acids. Trimming removed 5 bases from V and 4 bases from J, with 14 bases in between. The DNA of the CDR3 is TGTGCCAGCAGCCCCTCAGGGGCCTTCTATGGCTACACCTTC. This sequence encodes CASSPSGAFYGYTF.